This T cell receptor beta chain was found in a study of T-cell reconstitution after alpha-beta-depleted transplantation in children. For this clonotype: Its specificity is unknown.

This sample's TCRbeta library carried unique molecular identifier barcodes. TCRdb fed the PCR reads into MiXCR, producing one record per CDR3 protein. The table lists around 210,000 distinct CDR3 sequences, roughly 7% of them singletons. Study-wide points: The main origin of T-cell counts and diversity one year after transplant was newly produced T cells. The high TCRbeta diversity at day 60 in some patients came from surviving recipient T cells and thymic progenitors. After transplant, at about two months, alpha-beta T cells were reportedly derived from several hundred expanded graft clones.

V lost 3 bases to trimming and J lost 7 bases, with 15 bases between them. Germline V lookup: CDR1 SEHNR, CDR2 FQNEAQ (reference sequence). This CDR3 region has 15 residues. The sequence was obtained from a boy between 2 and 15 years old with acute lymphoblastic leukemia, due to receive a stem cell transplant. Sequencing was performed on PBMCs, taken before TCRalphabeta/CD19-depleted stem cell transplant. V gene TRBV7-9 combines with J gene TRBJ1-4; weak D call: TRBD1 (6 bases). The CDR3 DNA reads TGTGCCAGCAGCTTCTCAGGGGCGGACTCTGAAAAACTGTTTTTT. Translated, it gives CASSFSGADSEKLFF.